This T cell receptor (beta chain) comes out of a study of CD8 T cells in ankylosing spondylitis. This clonotype came up a few times. Its antigen is not identified. There are 13 residues in the CDR3. Trimming left V 4 bases short and J 4 bases short, with 8 bases between. CDR1 and CDR2 from the germline V gene are MNHNS and SASEGT. Using its own MiXCR run on the 5' RACE reads, TCRdb lists one record per CDR3 protein. The profile shows over 700,000 distinct CDR3 sequences, around 20% of them singletons. Whole-study results and caveats: From matched ankylosing spondylitis synovial fluid, disease-linked clones were reportedly recovered at significantly enriched levels. A motif of under 10 highly homologous TCR beta variants was seen as apparently characteristic of ankylosing spondylitis blood.

Sequenced material: blood, either unsorted or a sorted T cell fraction (not recorded which). This clonotype originated in a male donor with ankylosing spondylitis. V usage is TRBV6-1 and J usage is TRBJ2-1; D unclear. DNA of the CDR3: TGTGCCAGCAGTGTTCTGGTTTACAATGAGCAGTTCTTC. Amino acid sequence: CASSVLVYNEQFF.